These T cell receptor beta chains were read from a single sample in a study of CD8 T cells in ankylosing spondylitis. TCRdb re-derived calls from the 5' RACE reads in MiXCR, one entry per CDR3 protein. The table has 130,000 or so distinct CDR3 sequences, more than 6.5% seen once. Sequencing input: blood, either unsorted or a sorted T cell fraction (not recorded which). The receptors originated from a male donor with ankylosing spondylitis or in good health (not recorded which). Each CDR3 is given without its conserved first and last residue. Each record gives: J gene, V gene, CDR3 protein.

TRBJ2-1 TRBV30 AWSVRGFDEQF
TRBJ2-5 TRBV5-1 ASRRTGQETQY
TRBJ2-5 TRBV2 ASSENRSGGAKTQY
TRBJ2-7 TRBV20-1 SARDPGTGGFSEQY
TRBJ2-2 TRBV5-1 ASSRNTGELF
TRBJ1-4 TRBV6-1 ASRMTGAEKLF
TRBJ2-7 TRBV11-2 ASSLGFSSTGLTYEQY
TRBJ2-1 TRBV7-9 ASSWGLAVYNEQF
TRBJ1-1 TRBV12-3/TRBV12-4 ASSKSLNTEAF
TRBJ2-1 TRBV30 AWSLFHEQF
TRBJ2-3 TRBV3-1 ASSLGPTTITDTQY
TRBJ2-5 TRBV12-3/TRBV12-4 ASRPIAGQETQY
TRBJ2-1 TRBV9 ASSVVGTGRNEQF
TRBJ2-3 TRBV5-1 ASSLTKIAGGRTDTQY
TRBJ1-3 TRBV28 ASRPPRGSGGNTIY
TRBJ2-7 TRBV5-1 ASGPGQGYEQY
TRBJ2-1 TRBV20-1 SASPPLAGARTNEQF
TRBJ2-3 TRBV10-3 AIRPVALTDTQY
TRBJ2-1 TRBV7-9 ASSSETSGWNEQF
TRBJ2-7 TRBV20-1 SALGQEAYEQY
TRBJ2-7 TRBV18 ASSPPGTGILYEQY
TRBJ2-2 TRBV7-3 ASSLTLGAGELF
TRBJ1-1 TRBV7-8 ASKRALRDTEAF
TRBJ2-2 TRBV29-1 SVENSGRAAGELF
TRBJ2-7 TRBV7-2 ASSLAQGGSYEQY
TRBJ2-2 TRBV5-1 ASRTGQHTGELF
TRBJ2-6 TRBV6-5 ASSYSTGEAGANVLT
TRBJ1-1 TRBV30 AWSGGMKNTEAF
TRBJ2-2 TRBV7-9 ASSAGTGVKTGELF
TRBJ2-2 TRBV5-1 ASSSGTVNTGELF
TRBJ1-1 TRBV7-7 ASSLALSIPGTENMNTEAF